Listed below are T cell receptor beta chains from one sample, sequenced in a study of OX40 agonist ivuxolimab in advanced cancers. The repertoire was sequenced with immunoSEQ multiplex PCR; TCRdb's copy has only in-frame clones and lacks some. This table has approximately 35,000 clones, roughly 80% appearing once. The input for sequencing was CD4+ or CD8+ T cells sorted from blood, taken in a trial of the OX40 agonist ivuxolimab. The receptor source for this set is an adult with an advanced solid tumor such as melanoma, head and neck, liver or kidney cancer. The CDR3 runs from the conserved cysteine through the conserved F or W. Fields, in order: D gene, J gene, clone size, V gene, CDR3 DNA, CDR3 protein. A D gene is named only where the DNA matches it firmly. Clone size, where shown, is once, few, many, or a class for clones that have expanded.

>NA|TRBJ1-1|once|TRBV7-9
TGTGCCAGCAGCTTAATGGACACTCTTAACACTGAAGCTTTCTTT
CASSLMDTLNTEAFF
>NA|TRBJ2-3|NA|TRBV2
TGTGCCTCGGGGGACTCGAAAGCAGATACGCAGTATTTT
CASGDSKADTQYF
>NA|TRBJ1-2|NA|TRBV29-1
TGCAGCGTTGGGGGTGGGGATGGGGACCCCAGGGATTATGGCTACACCTTC
CSVGGGDGDPRDYGYTF
>NA|TRBJ2-2|once|TRBV15
TGTGCCACCAGCAGAGGGCAGACGAACACCGGGGAGCTGTTTTTT
CATSRGQTNTGELFF
>NA|TRBJ2-7|NA|TRBV6-1
TGTGCCAGCATAGAGAACTCCTACGAGCAGTACTTC
CASIENSYEQYF
>NA|TRBJ1-1|NA|TRBV5-6
TGTGCCAGCAGCTTGTCAGGCAAGAACACTGAAGCTTTCTTT
CASSLSGKNTEAFF
>TRBD1|TRBJ2-2|NA|TRBV7-2
TGTGCCAGCAGCGCCCGGGACAGGGGGCTTGGGGAGCTGTTTTTT
CASSARDRGLGELFF
>NA|TRBJ2-5|NA|TRBV2
TGTGCCAGCATACCCTCACAGGGTGGACGAGAGACCCAGTACTTC
CASIPSQGGRETQYF
>NA|TRBJ2-7|NA|TRBV4-2
TGTGCCAGCAGCCGGCAATTGACTGAAGGCTCCTACGAGCAGTACTTC
CASSRQLTEGSYEQYF
>TRBD1|TRBJ1-1|NA|TRBV7-9
TGTGCCAGCAGCCTGGGGACAGGGCTTACGAACACTGAAGCTTTCTTT
CASSLGTGLTNTEAFF
>TRBD1|TRBJ1-1|NA|TRBV18
TGTGCCAGCTCACCCGGACAGGACACTGAAGCTTTCTTT
CASSPGQDTEAFF
>TRBD2|TRBJ2-1|NA|TRBV19
TGTGCCAGTACCCCACTAGCGGGGGTTTTTCTTGAGCAGTTCTTC
CASTPLAGVFLEQFF
>TRBD1|TRBJ1-2|NA|TRBV5-1
TGCGCCAGCAGCTTCCGGGACAGTCGTGGCTACACCTTC
CASSFRDSRGYTF
>NA|TRBJ1-1|NA|TRBV9
TGTGCCAGCTGCAGGGGAAATGGGGACACTGAAGCTTTCTTT
CASCRGNGDTEAFF
>TRBD2|TRBJ2-1|NA|TRBV11-3
TGTGCCAGCAGCGGCGGTTCTGCGGGGGGGTATCGGTACAATGAGCAGTTCTTC
CASSGGSAGGYRYNEQFF
>NA|TRBJ1-5|NA|TRBV6-1
TGTGCCAGCAGCACGACAAGGAATCAGCCCCAGCATTTT
CASSTTRNQPQHF
>NA|TRBJ1-6|NA|TRBV6-1
TGTGCCAGCAGTTATGGTGTAACTAATTCACCCCTCCACTTT
CASSYGVTNSPLHF
>NA|TRBJ2-2|NA|TRBV4-2
TGTGCCAGCAGCCAAGATGTTCTGGGGGGCACCGGGGAGCTGTTTTTT
CASSQDVLGGTGELFF
>TRBD1|TRBJ2-3|NA|TRBV6-1
TGTGCCAGCAGTGAATCACACAGGGGAACAGATACGCAGTATTTT
CASSESHRGTDTQYF
>NA|TRBJ1-1|NA|TRBV10-1
TGCGCCAGCAGTGACGGACTGGAAGCTTTCTTT
CASSDGLEAFF
>TRBD1|TRBJ1-5|NA|TRBV5-1
TGCGCCAGCAGCCCGATGACAGGGCAACAGCCCCAGCATTTT
CASSPMTGQQPQHF
>NA|TRBJ2-1|NA|TRBV27
TGTGCCAGCAGTCTCCTCCACAATGAGCAGTTCTTC
CASSLLHNEQFF
>NA|TRBJ2-7|NA|TRBV2
TGTGCCAGCATTCTCTATATGGGCTCAAGCTCCTACGAGCAGTACTTC
CASILYMGSSSYEQYF
>NA|TRBJ1-6|NA|TRBV21-1
TGTGCCAGCCTACACATACATCATAATTCACCCCTCCACTTT
CASLHIHHNSPLHF
>NA|TRBJ1-4|NA|TRBV13
TGTGCCAGCAGCACTCGACGGACAACTAATGAAAAACTGTTTTTT
CASSTRRTTNEKLFF
>NA|TRBJ2-3|NA|TRBV21-1
TGTGCCAGCAGCACGACTAGCGGGGGGCCCACAGATACGCAGTATTTT
CASSTTSGGPTDTQYF
>NA|TRBJ2-3|NA|TRBV7-2
TGTGCCAGCAGCTTATTTGCAGGAGGTCTCACAGATACGCAGTATTTT
CASSLFAGGLTDTQYF
>NA|TRBJ1-4|NA|TRBV28
TGTGCCAGCAGTTTATGGGCAGAAAAACTGTTTTTT
CASSLWAEKLFF
>NA|TRBJ2-7|NA|TRBV30
TGTGCCTGGAGCCCGGGACAAGGGTCATCCTACGAGCAGTACTTC
CAWSPGQGSSYEQYF
>TRBD2|TRBJ2-2|NA|TRBV9
TGTGCCAGCAGCACACTAGCGGGGGAGAACACCGGGGAGCTGTTTTTT
CASSTLAGENTGELFF
>TRBD1|TRBJ1-5|few|TRBV4-1
TGCGCCAGCAGCCAACCCCCCGGATCCACAGGGGGCCATCAGCCCCAGCATTTT
CASSQPPGSTGGHQPQHF